This T cell receptor beta chain was captured by sequencing in a study of blood T cell repertoires in COVID-19. In the study overall: T cells, B-cell-depleted T cells, or PBMCs provided the cDNA or gDNA that served as material.

Seattle cases were enrolled at active infection and followed longitudinally. Original processing methods: How many nucleated cells were present was estimated from reference gene primer amplification. Libraries were prepared by immunoSEQ multiplex PCR; TCRdb keeps only in-frame clonotypes and omits some of them. The DNA gave D and trimming, while V, J and clone size come from that table. The sample comprises about 50,000 clones, roughly nine tenths of which are singletons, and roughly 43% rests with the top ten. Per the germline V gene, CDR1 is SGDLS and CDR2 is YYNGEE. This CDR3 comprises 14 residues. Trimming took 3 bases from V and 0 from J, leaving 7 bases between them.

The material sequenced was peripheral blood. This sequence originates from a woman aged 60-70 years with COVID-19, enrolled during active disease. The chain joins TRBV9 to TRBJ2-1, with D uncertain. CDR3 bases: TGTGCCAGCAGCGCGACATCCTCCTACAATGAGCAGTTCTTC. It translates to CASSATSSYNEQFF.